This T cell receptor beta chain came from a study of cytomegalovirus exposure and HLA in healthy donors. Primers included in the PCR were 60 Vbeta and 13 Jbeta primers. Repertoires were generated with immunoSEQ multiplex PCR, while TCRdb's copy carries only in-frame clones and drops some. This table has over 110,000 clones, roughly 74% appearing once. The receptor comes from a woman aged 40-49 years in good health and CMV-seropositive. Sequenced material: PBMCs.

DNA for the CDR3: TGTGCCAGCACCTCTAGCGGAGAAGCAACAGATACGCAGTATTTT. Protein sequence: CASTSSGEATDTQYF. This chain uses TRBV6-5 with TRBJ2-3; 7 bases align to TRBD2. CDR1 and CDR2 from the germline V gene are MNHEY and SVGAGI. This CDR3 region has 15 residues. J gave up 3 bases and V 7 bases, and 10 bases lay outside the gene matches.